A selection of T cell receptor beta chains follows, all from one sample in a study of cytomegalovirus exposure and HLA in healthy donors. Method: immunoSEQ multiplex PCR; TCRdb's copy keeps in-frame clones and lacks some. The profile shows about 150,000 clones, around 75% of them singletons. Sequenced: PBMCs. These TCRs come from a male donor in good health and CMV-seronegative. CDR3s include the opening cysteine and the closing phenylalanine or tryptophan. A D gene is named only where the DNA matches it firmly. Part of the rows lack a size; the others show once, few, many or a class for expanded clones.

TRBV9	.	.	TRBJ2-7	CASSVGDFHYEQYF	TGTGCCAGCAGCGTAGGCGACTTCCACTACGAGCAGTACTTC
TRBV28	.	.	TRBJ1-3	CASLRAGVSGNTIYF	TGTGCCTCCTTGCGGGCGGGAGTATCTGGAAACACCATATATTTT
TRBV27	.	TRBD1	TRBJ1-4	CASSYQGQAKLFF	TGTGCCAGCAGTTACCAGGGACAGGCAAAACTGTTTTTT
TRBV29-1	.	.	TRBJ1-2	CSFLQGINYGYTF	TGCAGCTTTTTACAGGGAATTAACTATGGCTACACCTTC
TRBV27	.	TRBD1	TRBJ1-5	CASSPTGGHQPQHF	TGTGCCAGCAGTCCCACAGGGGGTCATCAGCCCCAGCATTTT
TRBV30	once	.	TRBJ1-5	CAWSVRGMGDQPQHF	TGTGCCTGGAGTGTACGGGGGATGGGGGATCAGCCCCAGCATTTT
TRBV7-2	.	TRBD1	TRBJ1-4	CASSLAQDRGWSEKLFF	TGTGCCAGCAGCTTAGCCCAGGACAGGGGATGGAGTGAAAAACTGTTTTTT
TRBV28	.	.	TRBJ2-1	CASSLRGRPYNEQFF	TGTGCCAGCAGTTTGAGAGGGCGCCCCTACAATGAGCAGTTCTTC
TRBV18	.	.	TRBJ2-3	CASSPPGGTDTQYF	TGTGCCAGCTCACCACCAGGGGGAACAGATACGCAGTATTTT
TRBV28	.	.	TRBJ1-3	CASSPPGSRGNTIYF	TGTGCCAGCAGTCCCCCGGGGTCGCGAGGAAACACCATATATTTT
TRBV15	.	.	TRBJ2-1	CATSRDVGRRVEQFF	TGTGCCACCAGCAGAGATGTCGGCCGGAGGGTTGAGCAGTTCTTC
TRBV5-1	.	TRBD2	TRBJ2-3	CASSATSGRAPDTQYF	TGCGCCAGCAGCGCCACTAGCGGGAGGGCCCCAGATACGCAGTATTTT
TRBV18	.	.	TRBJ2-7	CASSPVESTYEQYF	TGTGCCAGCTCACCAGTAGAGAGCACCTACGAGCAGTACTTC
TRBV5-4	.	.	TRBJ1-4	CASSPGGSQATNEKLFF	TGTGCCAGCAGCCCCGGGGGTAGCCAGGCAACTAATGAAAAACTGTTTTTT
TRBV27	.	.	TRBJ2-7	CASRPAGSDLGEQYF	TGTGCCAGCAGGCCCGCGGGATCCGACCTGGGCGAGCAGTACTTC
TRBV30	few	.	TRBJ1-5	CAWSVGQGLNQPQHF	TGTGCCTGGAGTGTGGGTCAGGGCCTGAATCAGCCCCAGCATTTT
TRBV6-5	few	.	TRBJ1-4	CASRGRREKLFF	TGTGCCAGCAGGGGGAGGAGGGAAAAACTGTTTTTT
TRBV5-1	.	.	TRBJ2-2	CASSSIGGAIPFGGELFF	TGCGCCAGCAGCTCAATAGGGGGGGCAATACCCTTCGGAGGGGAGCTGTTTTTT
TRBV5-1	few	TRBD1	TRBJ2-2	CASSLGYRDRNTGELFF	TGCGCCAGCAGCTTGGGGTACCGGGACAGGAACACCGGGGAGCTGTTTTTT
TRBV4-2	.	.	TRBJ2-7	CVSSPGGQQTSYEQYF	TGTGTCAGCAGCCCCGGGGGACAGCAAACCTCCTACGAGCAGTACTTC
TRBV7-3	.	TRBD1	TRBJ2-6	CASSPDRVVGANVLTF	TGTGCCAGCAGCCCGGACAGGGTTGTTGGGGCCAACGTCCTGACTTTC
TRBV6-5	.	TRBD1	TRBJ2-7	CASRRDRGDLREQYF	TGTGCCAGCAGAAGGGACAGGGGGGACTTACGCGAGCAGTACTTC
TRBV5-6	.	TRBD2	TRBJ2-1	CASSYSGRVTSYNEQFF	TGTGCCAGCAGCTATAGCGGGAGAGTCACCTCCTACAATGAGCAGTTCTTC
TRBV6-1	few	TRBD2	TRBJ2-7	CASSEVLAGGTSYEQYF	TGTGCCAGCAGTGAGGTACTAGCGGGGGGGACGAGCTACGAGCAGTACTTC
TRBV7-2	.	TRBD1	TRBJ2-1	CASRPGQGVGRQFF	TGTGCCAGCAGGCCGGGACAGGGAGTCGGGCGGCAGTTCTTC
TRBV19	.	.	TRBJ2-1	CASNAQGQGINEQFF	TGTGCCAGTAACGCCCAGGGGCAGGGGATCAATGAGCAGTTCTTC
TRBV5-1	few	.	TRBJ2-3	CATNLDKDTRTDTQYF	TGCGCCACCAACCTCGACAAGGACACTCGCACAGATACGCAGTATTTT
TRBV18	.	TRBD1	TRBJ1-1	CASSPQAVGQGTEAFF	TGTGCCAGCTCACCACAAGCGGTAGGACAGGGCACTGAAGCTTTCTTT
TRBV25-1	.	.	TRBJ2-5	CASQTGMGETQYF	TGTGCCAGCCAAACAGGGATGGGAGAGACCCAGTACTTC
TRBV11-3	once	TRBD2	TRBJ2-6	CASIPSGPLSSGANVLTF	TGTGCCAGCATCCCTAGCGGTCCGCTGAGCTCTGGGGCCAACGTCCTGACTTTC
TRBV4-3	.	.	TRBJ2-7	CASSQEGRAYEQYF	TGCGCCAGCAGCCAAGAAGGCAGGGCCTACGAGCAGTACTTC
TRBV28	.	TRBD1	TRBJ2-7	CASSQTGLSSYEQYF	TGTGCCAGCAGTCAGACAGGGCTTAGCTCCTACGAGCAGTACTTC
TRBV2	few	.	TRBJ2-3	CASSEVTGKTDTQYF	TGTGCCAGCAGTGAAGTTACAGGAAAAACAGATACGCAGTATTTT
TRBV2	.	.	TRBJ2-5	CASSGEGRETQYF	TGTGCCAGCAGTGGGGAAGGGAGGGAGACCCAGTACTTC
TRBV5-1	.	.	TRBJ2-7	CASSLARGRYEQYF	TGCGCCAGCAGCTTGGCCCGGGGTCGCTACGAGCAGTACTTC
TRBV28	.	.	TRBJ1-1	CASTLRAGATEAFF	TGTGCCAGCACCCTTAGGGCAGGGGCCACTGAAGCTTTCTTT
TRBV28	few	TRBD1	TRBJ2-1	CASSSSTGLSNEQFF	TGTGCCAGCAGTTCCTCGACAGGGCTGAGCAATGAGCAGTTCTTC
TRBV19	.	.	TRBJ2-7	CASSIGNYEQYF	TGTGCCAGTAGTATCGGGAACTACGAGCAGTACTTC
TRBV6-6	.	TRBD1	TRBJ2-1	CASSSRAGGYNEQFF	TGTGCCAGCAGTTCCCGGGCAGGGGGTTACAATGAGCAGTTCTTC
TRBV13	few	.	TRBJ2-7	CASSRPGGRGDEQYF	TGTGCCAGCAGCCGGCCCGGCGGCAGGGGGGACGAGCAGTACTTC
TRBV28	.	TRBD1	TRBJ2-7	CASSPTTGLYEQYF	TGTGCCAGCAGTCCAACGACAGGGTTGTACGAGCAGTACTTC
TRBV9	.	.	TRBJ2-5	CASSRGRRANLQETQYF	TGTGCCAGCAGCCGAGGTCGGCGGGCGAACCTTCAAGAGACCCAGTACTTC
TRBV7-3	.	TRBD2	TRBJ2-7	CASSLGGTYEQYF	TGTGCCAGCAGCTTGGGGGGGACCTACGAGCAGTACTTC
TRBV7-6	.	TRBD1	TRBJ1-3	CASSLRADRGGRNTIYF	TGTGCCAGCAGCCTACGAGCCGACAGGGGAGGAAGAAACACCATATATTTT
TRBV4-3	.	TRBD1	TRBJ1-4	CASSQAWSTGGSINEKLFF	TGCGCCAGCAGCCAAGCCTGGAGTACAGGGGGCTCGATAAATGAAAAACTGTTTTTT
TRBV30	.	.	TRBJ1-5	CAWSVGRVRHF	TGTGCCTGGAGTGTCGGCAGGGTCAGGCATTTT
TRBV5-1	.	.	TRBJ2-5	CASSLSRNSRGTQYF	TGCGCCAGCAGCTTGAGCCGAAACTCAAGGGGAACCCAGTACTTC
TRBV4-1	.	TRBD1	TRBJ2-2	CASSYGQVGNTGELFF	TGCGCCAGCAGCTACGGACAGGTCGGGAACACCGGGGAGCTGTTTTTT
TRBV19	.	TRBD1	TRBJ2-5	CASSPDRGETQYF	TGTGCCAGTAGTCCGGACAGGGGTGAGACCCAGTACTTC
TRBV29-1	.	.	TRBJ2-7	CSVGQDIAEQYF	TGCAGCGTTGGACAGGATATAGCCGAGCAGTACTTC
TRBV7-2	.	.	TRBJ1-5	CASSPNSNQPQHF	TGTGCCAGCAGCCCTAATAGCAATCAGCCCCAGCATTTT
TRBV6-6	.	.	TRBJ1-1	CASTQNTEAFF	TGTGCCAGCACCCAGAACACTGAAGCTTTCTTT
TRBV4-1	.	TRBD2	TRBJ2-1	CASSQRVGSGAYNEQFF	TGCGCCAGCAGCCAAAGAGTCGGGAGCGGGGCCTACAATGAGCAGTTCTTC
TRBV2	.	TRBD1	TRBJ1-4	CASSEPWDSHEKLFF	TGTGCCAGCAGTGAACCCTGGGACAGTCATGAAAAACTGTTTTTT
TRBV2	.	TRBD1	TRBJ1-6	CASSRRDSYSPLHF	TGTGCCAGCAGTCGCCGGGACAGTTACTCACCCCTCCACTTT